This T cell receptor (beta chain) emerged from a study of T cell repertoires in ileal Crohn's disease. The overall study: Surgery for a complication: stricturing in 61%, penetrating in about 39%. Postoperative therapy was given to about half: roughly 11 thiopurines, roughly 18 anti-TNF agents.

Regarding the study as a whole: Active smokers at surgery had more clonal expansions than non-smokers.

Trimming took off 1 base at V and 9 bases at J, with 9 bases between the two ends. Germline V gene data show CDR1 as SGHTA and CDR2 as FQGNSA. The CDR3 has 12 residues. As regards this clone: Its target is unknown.

The assay was immunoSEQ multiplex PCR, and TCRdb's table has in-frame clones only and misses some. The table shows tens of thousands of clones, with around 80% occurring only once. Included were adult ileal or ileocolonic Crohn's patients indicated for ileocolonic resection. The chain uses TRBV7-2 and TRBJ1-1; D is unresolved. Specimen: ileal tissue. The sequence derives from an adult with Crohn's disease. The CDR3 protein is CASSLEPGKAFF. CDR3 coding DNA: TGTGCCAGCAGCTTAGAGCCGGGGAAAGCTTTCTTT. Based on the CDR3 plus reference TRBV7-2 and TRBJ1-1, the full variable domain is GAGVSQSPSNKVTEKGKDVELRCDPISGHTALYWYRQSLGQGLEFLIYFQGNSAPDKSGLPSDRFSAERTGGSVSTLTIQRTQQEDSAVYLCASSLEPGKAFFGQGTRLTVV.